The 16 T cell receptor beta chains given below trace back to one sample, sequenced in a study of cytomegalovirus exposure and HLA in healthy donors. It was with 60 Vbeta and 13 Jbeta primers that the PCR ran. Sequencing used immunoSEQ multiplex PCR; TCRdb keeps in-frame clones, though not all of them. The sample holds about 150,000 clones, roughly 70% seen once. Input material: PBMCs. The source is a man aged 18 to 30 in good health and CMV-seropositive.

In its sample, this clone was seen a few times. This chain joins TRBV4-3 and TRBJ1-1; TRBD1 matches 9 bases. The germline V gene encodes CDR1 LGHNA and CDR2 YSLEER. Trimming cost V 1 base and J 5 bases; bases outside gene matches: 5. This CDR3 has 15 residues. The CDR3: CASSQVTGGGTEAFF. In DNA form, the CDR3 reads TGCGCCAGCAGCCAAGTAACAGGGGGCGGAACTGAAGCTTTCTTT.

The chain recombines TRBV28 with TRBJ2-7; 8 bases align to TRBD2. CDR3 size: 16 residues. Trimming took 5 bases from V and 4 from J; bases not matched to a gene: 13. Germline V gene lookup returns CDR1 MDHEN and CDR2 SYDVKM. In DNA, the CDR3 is TGTGCCAGCAGTCCGACCCCCGGGAGGGTTAGATACGAGCAGTACTTC. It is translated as CASSPTPGRVRYEQYF.

The CDR3 reads CASSFDRGSSYEQYF. The CDR3 bases are TGTGCCAGCAGTTTTGACAGGGGGAGCTCCTACGAGCAGTACTTC. This chain joins TRBV6-5 and TRBJ2-7; 9 bases line up with TRBD1. The CDR3 consists of 15 residues. V lost 4 bases to trimming and J lost 0 bases; unmatched junction nucleotides: 4. Germline loops: CDR1 MNHEY, CDR2 SVGAGI.

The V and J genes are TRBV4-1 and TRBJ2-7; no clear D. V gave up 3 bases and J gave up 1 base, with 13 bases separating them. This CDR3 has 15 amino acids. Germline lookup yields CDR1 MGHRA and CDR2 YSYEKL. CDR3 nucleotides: TGCGCCAGCAGCCACTCCCCTAGGCCTTCCTACGAGCAGTACTTC. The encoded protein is CASSHSPRPSYEQYF.

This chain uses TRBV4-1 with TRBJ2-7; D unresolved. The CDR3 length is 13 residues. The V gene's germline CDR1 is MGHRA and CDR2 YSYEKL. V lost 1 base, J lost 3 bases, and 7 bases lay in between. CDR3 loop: CASSQVYSYEQYF. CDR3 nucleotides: TGCGCCAGCAGCCAAGTGTATAGCTACGAGCAGTACTTC.

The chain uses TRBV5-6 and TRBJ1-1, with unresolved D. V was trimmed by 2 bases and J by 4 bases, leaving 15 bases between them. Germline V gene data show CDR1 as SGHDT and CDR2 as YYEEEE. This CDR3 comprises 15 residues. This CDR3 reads CASSFGAAWATEAFF. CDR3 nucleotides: TGTGCCAGCAGCTTTGGAGCGGCCTGGGCCACTGAAGCTTTCTTT. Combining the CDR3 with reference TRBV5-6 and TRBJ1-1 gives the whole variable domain DAGVTQSPTHLIKTRGQQVTLRCSPKSGHDTVSWYQQALGQGPQFIFQYYEEEERQRGNFPDRFSGHQFPNYSSELNVNALLLGDSALYLCASSFGAAWATEAFFGQGTRLTVV.

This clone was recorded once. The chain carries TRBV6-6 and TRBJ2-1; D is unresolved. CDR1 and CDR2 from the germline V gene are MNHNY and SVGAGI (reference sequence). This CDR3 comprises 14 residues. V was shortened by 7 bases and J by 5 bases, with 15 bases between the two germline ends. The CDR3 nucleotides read TGTGCCAGCACCTCCCGAGGTTCAGACAATGAGCAGTTCTTC. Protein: CASTSRGSDNEQFF.

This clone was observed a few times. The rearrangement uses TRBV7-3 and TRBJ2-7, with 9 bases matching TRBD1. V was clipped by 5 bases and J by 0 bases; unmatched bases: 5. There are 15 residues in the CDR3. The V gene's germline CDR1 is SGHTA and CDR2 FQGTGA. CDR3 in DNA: TGTGCCAGCAGCATCGGACAGGGGAACTCCTACGAGCAGTACTTC. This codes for CASSIGQGNSYEQYF.

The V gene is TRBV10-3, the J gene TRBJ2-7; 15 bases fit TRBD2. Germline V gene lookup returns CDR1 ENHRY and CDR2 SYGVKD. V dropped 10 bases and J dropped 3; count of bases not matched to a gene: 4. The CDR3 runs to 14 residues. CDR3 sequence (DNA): TGTGCCACGAGGGGACTAGCGGGAGGCTACGAGCAGTACTTC. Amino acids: CATRGLAGGYEQYF.

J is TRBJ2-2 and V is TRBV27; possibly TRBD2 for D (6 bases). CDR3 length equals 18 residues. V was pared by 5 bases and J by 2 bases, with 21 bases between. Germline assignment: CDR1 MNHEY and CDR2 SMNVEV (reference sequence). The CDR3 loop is CASSPTYSGLDNTGELFF. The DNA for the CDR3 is TGTGCCAGCAGTCCAACCTACTCGGGACTGGATAACACCGGGGAGCTGTTTTTT.

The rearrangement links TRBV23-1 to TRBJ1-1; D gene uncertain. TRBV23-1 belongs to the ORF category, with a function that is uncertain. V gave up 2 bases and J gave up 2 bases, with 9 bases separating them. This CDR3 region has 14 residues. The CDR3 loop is CASSQQTANTEAFF. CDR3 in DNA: TGCGCCAGCAGTCAACAAACAGCAAACACTGAAGCTTTCTTT.

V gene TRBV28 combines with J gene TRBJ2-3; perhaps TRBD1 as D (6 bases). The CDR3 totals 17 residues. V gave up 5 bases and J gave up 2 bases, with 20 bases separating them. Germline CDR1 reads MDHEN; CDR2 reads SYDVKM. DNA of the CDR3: TGTGCCAGCAGTACATCGAGGTGGGGGCCAAACACAGATACGCAGTATTTT. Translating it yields CASSTSRWGPNTDTQYF.

CDR3 loop: CASSHPPGTPDTGELFF. The DNA of the CDR3 is TGCGCCAGCAGCCACCCGCCCGGGACACCAGACACCGGGGAGCTGTTTTTT. V and J are TRBV5-1 and TRBJ2-2; D is perhaps TRBD1 (6 bases). This CDR3 region has 17 residues. CDR1 SGHRS and CDR2 YFSETQ come from the germline V gene. V was trimmed by 4 bases and J by 3 bases, leaving 19 bases between them.

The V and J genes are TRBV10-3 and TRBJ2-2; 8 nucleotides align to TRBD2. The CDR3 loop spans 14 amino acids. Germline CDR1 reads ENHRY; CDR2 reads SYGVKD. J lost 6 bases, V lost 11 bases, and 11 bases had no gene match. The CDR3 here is CASRGLVRAGELFF. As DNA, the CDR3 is TGTGCCTCACGGGGACTAGTTAGAGCCGGGGAGCTGTTTTTT.

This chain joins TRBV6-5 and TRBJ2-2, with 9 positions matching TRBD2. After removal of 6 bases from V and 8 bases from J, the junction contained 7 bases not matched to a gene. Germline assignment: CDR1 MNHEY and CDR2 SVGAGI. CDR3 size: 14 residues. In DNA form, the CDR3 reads TGTGCCAGCAGGGATAGCGGGAGAGCGGGGGAGCTGTTTTTT. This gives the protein CASRDSGRAGELFF.

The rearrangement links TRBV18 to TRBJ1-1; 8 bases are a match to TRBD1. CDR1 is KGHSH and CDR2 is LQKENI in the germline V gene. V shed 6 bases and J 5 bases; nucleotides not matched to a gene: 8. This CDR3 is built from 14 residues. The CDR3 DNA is TGTGCCAGCTCCTTCCACAGGGGGGATACTGAAGCTTTCTTT. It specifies CASSFHRGDTEAFF.